Listed below are T cell receptor beta chains from one sample, sequenced in a study of cytomegalovirus exposure and HLA in healthy donors. Generated by immunoSEQ multiplex PCR, the TCRdb table keeps only in-frame clones and is missing some. The sample shows roughly 60,000 clones, around 96% of them seen only once. The sequencing input was PBMCs. These receptors originate from a man in his late teens or twenties in good health and CMV-seronegative. CDR3s include the opening cysteine and the closing phenylalanine or tryptophan. The D gene is left open where the match is weak. Where a row states a size, it is once, few, many or the class of an expanded clone; other rows omit it.

13,.,TRBV11-3,TRBJ2-7,.,TGTGCCAGCAGCTCCGTTACCACCGGCGAGCAGTACTTC,CASSSVTTGEQYF
16,TRBD1,TRBV19,TRBJ2-1,once,TGTGCCAGTAGTATAGGGACAGGGGGCTCCTACAATGAGCAGTTCTTC,CASSIGTGGSYNEQFF
15,.,TRBV5-1,TRBJ1-5,.,TGCGCCAGCAGCTTGGAAGGACAGACGAATCAGCCCCAGCATTTT,CASSLEGQTNQPQHF
15,.,TRBV6-1,TRBJ1-3,.,TGTGCCAGCAGTGAAGGGACAGCCTCTGGAAACACCATATATTTT,CASSEGTASGNTIYF
14,TRBD1,TRBV5-5,TRBJ1-2,.,TGTGCCAGCAGGTCCGACAGGGGGGACTATGGCTACACCTTC,CASRSDRGDYGYTF
18,.,TRBV6-1,TRBJ2-7,.,TGTGCCAGCAGTGAGAAGGCCAGACTTAGCGGATCTTCCTACGAGCAGTACTTC,CASSEKARLSGSSYEQYF
14,TRBD2,TRBV18,TRBJ2-7,.,TGTGCCAGCTCACCGGCGGGAGGGCCATGGGAGCAGTACTTC,CASSPAGGPWEQYF
16,.,TRBV15,TRBJ1-5,.,TGTGCCACCAGCAGAGTAGGGGACAATAGCAATCAGCCCCAGCATTTT,CATSRVGDNSNQPQHF
17,.,TRBV10-3,TRBJ2-3,.,TGTGCCATCAGTAGCTTCGCCCGCCTAAATTACACAGATACGCAGTATTTT,CAISSFARLNYTDTQYF
15,.,TRBV5-1,TRBJ2-1,.,TGCGCCAGCAGCCTTCGACAGAGCTCCTACAATGAGCAGTTCTTC,CASSLRQSSYNEQFF
14,.,TRBV4-1,TRBJ2-7,.,TGCGCCAGCAGCACCCCGTTCTCTCTACGCGAGCAGTACTTC,CASSTPFSLREQYF
15,TRBD1,TRBV4-3,TRBJ2-5,.,TGCGCCAGCAGCCCCTCCGGGACAGTACAAGAGACCCAGTACTTC,CASSPSGTVQETQYF
16,TRBD2,TRBV7-9,TRBJ2-5,.,TGTGCCAGCAACCCTACTAGCGGGAGGGCCCGGGAGACCCAGTACTTC,CASNPTSGRARETQYF
16,TRBD1,TRBV7-2,TRBJ2-7,.,TGTGCCAGCAGCCGAACCGGGACAGGGGCGAGTTACGAGCAGTACTTC,CASSRTGTGASYEQYF
15,.,TRBV27,TRBJ2-7,.,TGTGCCAGCAGCAGGACTTCGAAGTCTTCCTACGAGCAGTACTTC,CASSRTSKSSYEQYF
16,TRBD2,TRBV5-1,TRBJ2-3,.,TGCGCCAGCAGCGGCGGACTAGCGGGGCTCACAGATACGCAGTATTTT,CASSGGLAGLTDTQYF
15,TRBD1,TRBV28,TRBJ1-1,.,TGTGCCAGCAGTTTAACAGGGGGCATGAACACTGAAGCTTTCTTT,CASSLTGGMNTEAFF
16,TRBD1,TRBV18,TRBJ2-3,.,TGTGCCAGCACTTTAGGACAGGGCTTGGGCACAGATACGCAGTATTTT,CASTLGQGLGTDTQYF
16,TRBD2,TRBV7-6,TRBJ2-7,once,TGTGCCAGCAGCTCATCATCTAGCGGGGGCGCTTACGAGCAGTACTTC,CASSSSSSGGAYEQYF
17,TRBD1,TRBV4-1,TRBJ1-3,once,TGCGCCAGCAGCCACCCGGGACAGGGAGCTTCTGGAAACACCATATATTTT,CASSHPGQGASGNTIYF
16,TRBD2,TRBV4-1,TRBJ2-5,.,TGCGCCAGCAGCCCGCCGGGAGGCCGGTACCAAGAGACCCAGTACTTC,CASSPPGGRYQETQYF
13,.,TRBV4-1,TRBJ2-3,once,TGCGCCAGCAGCCAACCTGGCACAGATACGCAGTATTTT,CASSQPGTDTQYF
15,.,TRBV4-1,TRBJ1-2,.,TGCGCCAGCAGCCAAGTTGTTAGACAGTCGGATGGCTACACCTTC,CASSQVVRQSDGYTF
16,.,TRBV4-1,TRBJ1-2,.,TGCGCCAGCAGCCAAAACCCACTTACGGACAGTCTCGGCTACACCTTC,CASSQNPLTDSLGYTF
16,TRBD2,TRBV10-3,TRBJ2-7,.,TGTGCCATCAGTTCGGTCGGGACTAGCGGGATCCACGAGCAGTACTTC,CAISSVGTSGIHEQYF
15,TRBD1,TRBV19,TRBJ1-2,.,TGTGCCAGTAGTATTCCCACAGGGGGTGTTGGTGGCTACACCTTC,CASSIPTGGVGGYTF
9,.,TRBV30,TRBJ1-5,.,TGTGCCTCGAATCAGCCCCAGCATTTT,CASNQPQHF
15,TRBD1,TRBV4-2,TRBJ2-1,.,TGTGCCAGCAGCTGGGACAGGGGCTCCTACAATGAGCAGTTCTTC,CASSWDRGSYNEQFF